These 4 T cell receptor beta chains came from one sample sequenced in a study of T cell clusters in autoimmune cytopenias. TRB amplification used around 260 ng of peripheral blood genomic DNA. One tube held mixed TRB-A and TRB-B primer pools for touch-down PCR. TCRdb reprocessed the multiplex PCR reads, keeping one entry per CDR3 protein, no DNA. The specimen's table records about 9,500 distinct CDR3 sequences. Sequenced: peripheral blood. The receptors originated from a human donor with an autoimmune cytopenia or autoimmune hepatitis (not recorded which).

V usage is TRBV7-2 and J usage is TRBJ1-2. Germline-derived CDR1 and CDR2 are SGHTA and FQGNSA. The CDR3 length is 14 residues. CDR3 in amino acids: CASSTPGAFWGYTF. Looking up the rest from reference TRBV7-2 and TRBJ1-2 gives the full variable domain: GAGVSQSPSNKVTEKGKDVELRCDPISGHTALYWYRQSLGQGLEFLIYFQGNSAPDKSGLPSDRFSAERTGGSVSTLTIQRTQQEDSAVYLCASSTPGAFWGYTFGSGTRLTVV.

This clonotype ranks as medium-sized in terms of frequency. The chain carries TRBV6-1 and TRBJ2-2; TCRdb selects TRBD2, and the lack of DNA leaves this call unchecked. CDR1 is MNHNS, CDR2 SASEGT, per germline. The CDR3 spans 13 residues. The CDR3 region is CAIPGLLTGELFF.

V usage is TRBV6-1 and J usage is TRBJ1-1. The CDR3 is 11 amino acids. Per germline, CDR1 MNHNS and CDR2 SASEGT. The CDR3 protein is CASIGLTEAFF.

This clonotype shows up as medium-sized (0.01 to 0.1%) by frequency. This chain's CDR3 is CASSLRLPTYEQYF. This sequence joins TRBV5-5 and TRBJ2-7. Germline V gene data show CDR1 as SGHKS and CDR2 as YYEKEE (reference sequence). CDR3 size: 14 residues.